This T cell receptor (beta chain) derives from a study of control samples from healthy donors and cancer patients. CDR1 and CDR2 (germline): SGHTA, FQGNSA. V gave up 0 bases and J gave up 8 bases, with 14 bases separating them. This CDR3 contains 15 residues. Assay: immunoSEQ multiplex PCR; the TCRdb copy retains only in-frame clones and omits some. Among approximately 94,000 clones listed, approximately 90% were seen once. The sequenced sample consisted of blood. This chain uses TRBV7-2 with TRBJ2-4; TRBD2 is a possible D gene (6 bases). This receptor was identified in a woman aged 45-59 years in good health. The CDR3: CASSLAAGGKDIQYF. The CDR3 nucleotides are TGTGCCAGCAGCTTAGCTGCGGGCGGGAAAGACATTCAGTACTTC. The full variable domain, completed using reference TRBV7-2 and TRBJ2-4, is GAGVSQSPSNKVTEKGKDVELRCDPISGHTALYWYRQSLGQGLEFLIYFQGNSAPDKSGLPSDRFSAERTGGSVSTLTIQRTQQEDSAVYLCASSLAAGGKDIQYFGAGTRLSVL.